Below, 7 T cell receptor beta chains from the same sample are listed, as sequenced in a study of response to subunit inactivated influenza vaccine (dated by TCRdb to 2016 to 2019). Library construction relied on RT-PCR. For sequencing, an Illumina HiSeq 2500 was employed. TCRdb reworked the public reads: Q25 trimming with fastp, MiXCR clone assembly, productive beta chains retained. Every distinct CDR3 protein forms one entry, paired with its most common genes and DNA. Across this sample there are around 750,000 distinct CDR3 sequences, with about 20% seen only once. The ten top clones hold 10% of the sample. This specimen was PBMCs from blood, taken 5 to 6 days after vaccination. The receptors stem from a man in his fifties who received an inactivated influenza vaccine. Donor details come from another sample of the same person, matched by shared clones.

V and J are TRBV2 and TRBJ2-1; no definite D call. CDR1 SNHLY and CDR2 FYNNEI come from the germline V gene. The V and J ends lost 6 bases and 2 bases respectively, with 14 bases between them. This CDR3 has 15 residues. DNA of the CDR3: TGTGCCAGCAGCCGAGACGTGAGCCCCTACAATGAGCAGTTCTTC. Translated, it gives CASSRDVSPYNEQFF.

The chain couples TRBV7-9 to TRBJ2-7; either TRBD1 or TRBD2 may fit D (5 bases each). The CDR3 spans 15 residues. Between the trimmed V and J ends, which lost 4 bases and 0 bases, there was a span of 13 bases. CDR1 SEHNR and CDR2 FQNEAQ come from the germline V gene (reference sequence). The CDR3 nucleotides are TGTGCCAGCAGCTACGGGACGGGGAGCTCCTACGAGCAGTACTTC. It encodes CASSYGTGSSYEQYF.

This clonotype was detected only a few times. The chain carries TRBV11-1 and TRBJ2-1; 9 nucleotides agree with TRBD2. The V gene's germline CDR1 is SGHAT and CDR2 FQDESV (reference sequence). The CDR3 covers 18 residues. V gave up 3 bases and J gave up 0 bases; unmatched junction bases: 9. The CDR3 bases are TGTGCCAGCAGCTTGGCGTTGGGTAGCGGGAGCTCCTACAATGAGCAGTTCTTC. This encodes CASSLALGSGSSYNEQFF.

The DNA for the CDR3 is TGTGCCAGCACCAACAGGGAGGGGAACTATGGCTACACCTTC. Translating it yields CASTNREGNYGYTF. V gene TRBV12-3 or TRBV12-4 combines with J gene TRBJ1-2, with D tentatively TRBD1 (6 bases). V shed 7 bases and J shed 2 bases, with 14 bases lying between them. The CDR3 is made up of 14 amino acids.

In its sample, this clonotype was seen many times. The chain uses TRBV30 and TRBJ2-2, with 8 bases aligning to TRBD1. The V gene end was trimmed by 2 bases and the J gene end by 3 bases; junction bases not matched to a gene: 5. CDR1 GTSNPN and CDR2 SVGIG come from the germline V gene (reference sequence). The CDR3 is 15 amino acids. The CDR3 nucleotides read TGTGCCTGGAGTTCCGGGACAGGTCACACCGGGGAGCTGTTTTTT. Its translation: CAWSSGTGHTGELFF. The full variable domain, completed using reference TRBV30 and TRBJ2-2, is SQTIHQWPATLVQPVGSPLSLECTVEGTSNPNLYWYRQAAGRGLQLLFYSVGIGQISSEVPQNLSASRPQDRQFILSSKKLLLSDSGFYLCAWSSGTGHTGELFFGEGSRLTVL.

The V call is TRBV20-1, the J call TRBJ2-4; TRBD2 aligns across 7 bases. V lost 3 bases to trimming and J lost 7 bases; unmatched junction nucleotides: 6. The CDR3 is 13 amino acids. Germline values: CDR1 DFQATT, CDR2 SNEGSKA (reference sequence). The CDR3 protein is CSASLGGENIQYF. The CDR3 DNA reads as TGCAGTGCTAGTTTGGGGGGGGAGAACATTCAGTACTTC.

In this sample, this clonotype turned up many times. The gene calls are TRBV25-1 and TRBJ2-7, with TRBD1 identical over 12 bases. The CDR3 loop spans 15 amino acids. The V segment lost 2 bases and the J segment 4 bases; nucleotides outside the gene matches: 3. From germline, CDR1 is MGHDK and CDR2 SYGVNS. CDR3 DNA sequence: TGTGCCAGCAGTGAAGGGACAGGGGGCTTTTACGAGCAGTACTTC. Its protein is CASSEGTGGFYEQYF.